This TCR beta chain was documented in a study of PD-1 blockade in classical Hodgkin lymphoma. General study points: Reports indicated that newly diagnosed patients had lower baseline TCR diversity than healthy donors did.

CDR1 is SGHKS and CDR2 is YYEKEE in the germline V gene (reference sequence). The CDR3 totals 15 residues, both ends included. Every patient had relapsed following autologous stem cell transplantation, and cohorts differed in brentuximab vedotin exposure. TCRdb's table, derived via immunoSEQ multiplex PCR, lists solely in-frame clones and lacks some. The data contain some 60,000 clones, 85% to 90% of them singletons. A note on this clone: Its matching antigen is unknown. It is unclear where the CDR3 begins or ends on the DNA, so no DNA is shown, and the CDR3 is as TCRdb lists it.

The J gene is TRBJ1-2, the V gene TRBV5-5. The input for sequencing was peripheral blood mononuclear cells (PBMCs), taken at baseline. The receptor was isolated from a human donor with classical Hodgkin lymphoma. The CDR3 region is CASSLESVRRRGYTF.